A single T cell receptor (beta chain) is shown here with its context. Its antigen is not known. The entry originates in a study of CXCR3-negative and CXCR3-positive naive CD8 T cells. Background on the study: Cumulative TRB read yield was about 140 million, averaging about 1.5 +/- 0.3 million per library. Study-wide results and caveats: After cryopreservation, CXCR3 expression dropped partially; most assays used fresh PBMCs. Naive CXCR3-negative and CXCR3-positive cells had similar TRBV-TRBJ usage; memory differed.

The libraries of TRB cDNA were constructed through 5' RACE using UMI labels. TCRdb re-called the 5' RACE reads and catalogs CDR3 proteins one per entry, DNA excluded. Listed are about 39,000 distinct CDR3 sequences; about 7.7% falls within the top ten. This CDR3 is 16 amino acids long. Germline CDR1 SEHNR, CDR2 FQNEAQ (reference sequence). Sequences were obtained from memory CD8+ T cells from blood. The chain uses TRBV7-9 and TRBJ1-1; without DNA, the TCRdb call of TRBD1 cannot be checked. The sequence was obtained from a human donor in good health. Some clones in this sample may be carry-over from other donors' samples. The CDR3 reads CASSSPTGQGRTEAFF.